This TCR beta chain was sequenced during a study of human T cells and chemical hapten exposure. TCRdb re-analysed the 5' RACE reads in MiXCR, keeping a single row per CDR3 protein. The sample consists of 110,000 or so distinct CDR3 sequences, around 20% of them appearing once. Unfractionated whole blood yielded the extracted total RNA. CDR3 size: 15 residues. V shed 10 bases, J shed 4 bases, and the junction held 11 bases outside the gene matches. In germline, CDR1 is MDHEN, CDR2 SYDVKM. This sequence was found in a human donor in good health. The V gene is TRBV28, the J gene TRBJ2-1, with TRBD2 identical over 9 bases. CDR3 loop: CATERGSGSYNEQFF. The CDR3 DNA follows: TGTGCCACCGAAAGGGGTAGCGGGAGTTACAATGAGCAGTTCTTC.